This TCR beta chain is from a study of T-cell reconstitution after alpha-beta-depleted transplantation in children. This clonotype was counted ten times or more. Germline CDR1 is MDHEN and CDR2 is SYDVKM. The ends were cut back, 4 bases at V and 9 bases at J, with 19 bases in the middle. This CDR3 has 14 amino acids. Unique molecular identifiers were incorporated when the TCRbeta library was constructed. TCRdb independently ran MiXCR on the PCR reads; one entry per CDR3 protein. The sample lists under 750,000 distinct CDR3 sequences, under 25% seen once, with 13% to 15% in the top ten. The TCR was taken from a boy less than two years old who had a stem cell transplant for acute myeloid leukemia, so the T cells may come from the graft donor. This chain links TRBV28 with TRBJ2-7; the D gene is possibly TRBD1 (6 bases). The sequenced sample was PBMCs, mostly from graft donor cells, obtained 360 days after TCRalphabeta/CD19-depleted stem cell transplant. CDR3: CASSSDRNGIRQYV. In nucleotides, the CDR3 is TGTGCCAGCAGTTCTGACAGGAACGGAATAAGGCAGTACGTC.